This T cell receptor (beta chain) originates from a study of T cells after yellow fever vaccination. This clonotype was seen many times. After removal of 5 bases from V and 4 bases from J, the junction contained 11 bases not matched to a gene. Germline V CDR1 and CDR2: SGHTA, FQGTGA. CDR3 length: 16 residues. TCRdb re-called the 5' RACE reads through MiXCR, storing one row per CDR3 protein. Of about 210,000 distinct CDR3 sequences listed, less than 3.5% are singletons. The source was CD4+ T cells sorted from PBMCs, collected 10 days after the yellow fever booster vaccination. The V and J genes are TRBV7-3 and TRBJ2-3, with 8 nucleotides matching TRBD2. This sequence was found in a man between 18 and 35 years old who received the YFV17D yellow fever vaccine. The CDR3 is CASSPLSGEGPDTQYF. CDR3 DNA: TGTGCCAGCAGCCCTCTTAGCGGGGAAGGTCCAGATACGCAGTATTTT.